These 23 T cell receptor beta chains were sequenced from one sample in a study of a mutant IDH1 vaccine in newly diagnosed glioma (dated by TCRdb to the early 2020s). The time point label on this specimen signifies: week 47, end of study. Every vaccine dose consisted of 300 ug of a 20-mer mutant IDH1 peptide in Montanide, administered subcutaneously together with topical imiquimod. These receptors lack a known antigen. Library creation used the immunoSEQ multiplex PCR assay. TCRdb carries this immuneACCESS record with in-frame sequences only. Its versions omit some clonotypes, under half of them owing to an unresolved V gene in the studies checked, with the rest unexplained. This sample lists some 62,000 clones; under 85% were detected once. The ten largest clones add up to under 4.5% of the sample. The material was PBMCs, obtained from a glioma patient whose treatment included an IDH1 peptide vaccine. All receptors derive from a man aged 25 to 40 with glioma.

The V call is TRBV18, the J call TRBJ2-3; D ambiguous. Germline CDR1 is KGHSH and CDR2 is LQKENI. The CDR3 is 16 amino acids. V gave up 2 bases and J gave up 2 bases, with 14 bases separating them. In nucleotides, the CDR3 is TGTGCCAGCTCACCAAGCCGTCGGTGGCCCACAGATACGCAGTATTTT. Translated, it gives CASSPSRRWPTDTQYF.

This clone was recorded a few times. This same CDR3 is encoded by further DNA sequences in the sample. The chain combines TRBV25-1 with TRBJ1-3; D is undetermined. The V and J ends lost 1 base and 0 bases respectively, with 7 bases between them. CDR3 length equals 15 residues. Germline lookup yields CDR1 MGHDK and CDR2 SYGVNS. CDR3 in amino acids: CASSESGNSGNTIYF. The DNA of the CDR3 is TGTGCCAGCAGTGAATCCGGGAACTCTGGAAACACCATATATTTT.

The chain employs TRBV10-1 and TRBJ1-1; the match to TRBD1 covers 8 bases. The CDR3 runs 13 residues. The germline CDR1 and CDR2 sequences are WNHNN and SYGVQD (reference sequence). V trimming: 6 bases; J trimming: 4 bases; junction bases outside the gene matches: 4. The CDR3 DNA reads as TGCGCCAGCAGCAGACAGGGGACCACTGAAGCTTTCTTT. Translating gives CASSRQGTTEAFF.

The chain combines TRBV4-1 with TRBJ2-3, with TRBD2 identical over 11 bases. CDR1 is MGHRA and CDR2 is YSYEKL in the germline V gene. CDR3 length: 21 amino acids. V was clipped by 2 bases and J by 2 bases; unmatched bases: 18. The CDR3 DNA is TGCGCCAGCAGCCAACCCCCGGGACTAGCGGCCATGAACCCACACACAGATACGCAGTATTTT. Protein: CASSQPPGLAAMNPHTDTQYF.

The chain joins TRBV6-5 to TRBJ1-4, with D perhaps matching TRBD1 (5 bases). Germline CDR1 reads MNHEY; CDR2 reads SVGAGI. This CDR3 is built from 15 residues. V shed 6 bases and J shed 0 bases, with 11 bases lying between them. CDR3 coding DNA: TGTGCCAGCAGACCCGACAGATCAACTAATGAAAAACTGTTTTTT. It is translated as CASRPDRSTNEKLFF.

The chain recombines TRBV20-1 with TRBJ1-2; no reliable D call. Germline CDR1 is DFQATT and CDR2 is SNEGSKA (reference sequence). There are 11 residues in the CDR3. Trimming cost V 0 bases and J 2 bases, with 1 base left between them. CDR3 sequence reads: CSARENYGYTF. The DNA of the CDR3 is TGCAGTGCTAGAGAGAACTATGGCTACACCTTC.

V usage is TRBV7-9 and J usage is TRBJ1-3; D call uncertain. V was shortened by 8 bases and J by 3 bases, with 11 bases between the two germline ends. CDR1 and CDR2 from the germline V gene are SEHNR and FQNEAQ (reference sequence). There are 13 residues in the CDR3. The CDR3 sequence is CASGDGLGNTIYF. CDR3 DNA: TGTGCCAGCGGCGACGGTCTTGGAAACACCATATATTTT.

The CDR3, as DNA: TGTGCCAGCAGCCTCCGACTAGCGGGGGGGCCGAGAGAGACCCAGTACTTC. It encodes CASSLRLAGGPRETQYF. The chain has TRBV7-2 and TRBJ2-5; 14 nucleotides agree with TRBD2. V lost 5 bases to trimming and J lost 4 bases; unmatched junction nucleotides: 9. Germline lookup yields CDR1 SGHTA and CDR2 FQGNSA. This CDR3 has 17 residues. Complete variable domain (other parts from reference TRBV7-2 and TRBJ2-5): GAGVSQSPSNKVTEKGKDVELRCDPISGHTALYWYRQSLGQGLEFLIYFQGNSAPDKSGLPSDRFSAERTGGSVSTLTIQRTQQEDSAVYLCASSLRLAGGPRETQYFGPGTRLLVL.

The chain is built from TRBV5-6 and TRBJ1-5; D ambiguous. The germline V gene has CDR1 SGHDT and CDR2 YYEEEE. The CDR3 is made up of 13 amino acids. V was cut by 0 bases and J by 15 bases, with 16 bases left in between. The CDR3 spells CASSLGPGVLGHF. Here the CDR3 DNA reads TGTGCCAGCAGCTTGGGCCCCGGGGTACTCGGGCATTTT.

The V call is TRBV5-1, the J call TRBJ2-5, with a weak D call TRBD2 (6 bases). Between the trimmed V and J ends, which lost 2 bases and 2 bases, there was a span of 10 bases. This CDR3 contains 14 residues. Germline assignment: CDR1 SGHRS and CDR2 YFSETQ. Written as DNA, the CDR3 is TGCGCCAGCAGCTTTTCCGGGACTCAAGAGACCCAGTACTTC. This sequence encodes CASSFSGTQETQYF. The complete variable domain, with remaining parts taken from reference TRBV5-1 and TRBJ2-5, reads KAGVTQTPRYLIKTRGQQVTLSCSPISGHRSVSWYQQTPGQGLQFLFEYFSETQRNKGNFPGRFSGRQFSNSRSEMNVSTLELGDSALYLCASSFSGTQETQYFGPGTRLLVL.

This clone was picked up a small number of times. The chain has TRBV2 and TRBJ1-1; 10 bases fit TRBD1. The germline CDR1 and CDR2 sequences are SNHLY and FYNNEI. Trimming at V came to 3 bases and at J to 3 bases, leaving 10 bases not matched to a gene. The CDR3 length is 17 residues. The CDR3 sequence: CASSDVLTGGRDTEAFF. The DNA of the CDR3 is TGTGCCAGCAGTGACGTCTTGACAGGGGGCAGGGACACTGAAGCTTTCTTT.

V gene TRBV6-1 combines with J gene TRBJ2-7; D is unresolved. This CDR3 region has 13 residues. Trimming took 3 bases from V and 9 from J, leaving 15 bases between them. Germline V gene lookup returns CDR1 MNHNS and CDR2 SASEGT. The CDR3 here is CASSDRALEAQYF. The CDR3 DNA is TGTGCCAGCAGTGATCGGGCGCTCGAGGCGCAGTACTTC.

V is TRBV28 and J is TRBJ1-2; TRBD1 might be the D (6 bases). The CDR3 covers 14 residues. Trimming pared 5 bases from V and 4 bases from J, leaving 14 bases between. CDR1 is MDHEN, CDR2 SYDVKM, per germline. The CDR3 loop is CASSDRGRSYGYTF. Written as DNA, the CDR3 is TGTGCCAGCAGTGATAGGGGGAGATCCTATGGCTACACCTTC.

V is TRBV7-9 and J is TRBJ2-7; D is unresolved. The germline V and J ends were trimmed by 0 bases and 5 bases, with 5 bases remaining between them. The V gene's germline CDR1 is SEHNR and CDR2 FQNEAQ (reference sequence). The CDR3 extends over 12 amino acids. The CDR3 loop reads CASSLATHEQYF. The CDR3 DNA reads as TGTGCCAGCAGCTTAGCGACCCACGAGCAGTACTTC.

The chain joins TRBV13 to TRBJ2-2, with TRBD2 matching 13 bases. CDR3 length: 16 residues. CDR1 PRHDT and CDR2 FYEKMQ come from the germline V gene (reference sequence). J lost 8 bases, V lost 5 bases, and 8 bases had no gene match. CDR3 nucleotide sequence: TGTGCCAGCAGCCGACCGGGACTAGCGGGGTCGGGGGAGCTGTTTTTT. Protein: CASSRPGLAGSGELFF. The variable domain in full, with the rest retrieved from reference TRBV13 and TRBJ2-2, is AAGVIQSPRHLIKEKRETATLKCYPIPRHDTVYWYQQGPGQDPQFLISFYEKMQSDKGSIPDRFSAQQFSDYHSELNMSSLELGDSALYFCASSRPGLAGSGELFFGEGSRLTVL.

The chain is built from TRBV7-9 and TRBJ2-1; D gene unclear. The CDR3 runs 12 residues. Germline CDR1 and CDR2: SEHNR and FQNEAQ (reference sequence). Trimming removed 2 bases from V and 9 bases from J, with 8 bases in between. Here the CDR3 reads CASSLIGGEQFF. Written as DNA, the CDR3 is TGTGCCAGCAGCTTAATCGGTGGTGAGCAGTTCTTC.

The chain is built from TRBV6-7 and TRBJ2-7, with 12 bases that match TRBD2. TRBV6-7 carries the ORF label, with uncertain function. The CDR3 runs 16 residues. J gave up 6 bases and V 4 bases, and 10 bases lay outside the gene matches. The CDR3 spells CASSSLAGLAGPEQYF. In DNA, the CDR3 is TGTGCCAGCAGTTCCCTCGCCGGACTAGCGGGGCCCGAGCAGTACTTC.

The rearrangement links TRBV29-1 to TRBJ1-2; D is unresolved. The CDR3 runs 13 residues. V shed 2 bases and J shed 7 bases, with 14 bases lying between them. Germline CDR1 and CDR2: SQVTM and ANQGSEA. The DNA for the CDR3 is TGCAGCGTTGAAAGGTCGCCCTATCGTGGCTACACCTTC. Its translation: CSVERSPYRGYTF.

The chain has TRBV6-1 and TRBJ2-3; no reliable D call. This CDR3 spans 14 amino acids. Germline loops: CDR1 MNHNS, CDR2 SASEGT. V was cut by 6 bases and J by 5 bases, with 15 bases left in between. The CDR3 coding sequence is TGTGCCAGCAGATTGAGACACACGGAAGATACGCAGTATTTT. It translates to CASRLRHTEDTQYF.

The genes are TRBV27 and TRBJ2-1, with D perhaps matching TRBD1 (5 bases). The CDR3 sequence is 14 residues long. V was pared by 7 bases and J by 0 bases, with 10 bases between. From germline, CDR1 is MNHEY and CDR2 SMNVEV (reference sequence). The CDR3 nucleotides are TGTGCCAGCACGCTCGACAGCTCCTACAATGAGCAGTTCTTC. It yields the protein CASTLDSSYNEQFF.

The genes are TRBV18 and TRBJ1-5; no firm D call. Germline CDR1 is KGHSH and CDR2 is LQKENI. The V end lost 2 bases, the J end lost 1 base, and 6 bases lay between the germline ends. The CDR3 is 14 amino acids. In DNA, the CDR3 is TGTGCCAGCTCACCAGACAACAGCAATCAGCCCCAGCATTTT. Encoded protein: CASSPDNSNQPQHF.

This chain joins TRBV4-1 and TRBJ1-2, with D tentatively TRBD1 (6 bases). Looked up from germline, CDR1 is MGHRA and CDR2 is YSYEKL. The V end lost 3 bases, the J end lost 2 bases, and 19 bases lay between the germline ends. This CDR3 has 17 amino acids. In nucleotides, the CDR3 is TGCGCCAGCAGCCAGGGGGGGTCGGGGGCGAGGAACTATGGCTACACCTTC. It is translated as CASSQGGSGARNYGYTF.

This clone was seen only once. The chain joins TRBV5-6 to TRBJ1-2; no clear D. Germline assignment: CDR1 SGHDT and CDR2 YYEEEE. The CDR3 length is 16 residues. Between the trimmed V and J ends, which lost 4 bases and 2 bases, there was a span of 18 bases. CDR3 amino acids: CASSLDPNPLNYGYTF. The DNA of the CDR3 is TGTGCCAGCAGCCTAGACCCCAACCCATTGAACTATGGCTACACCTTC.